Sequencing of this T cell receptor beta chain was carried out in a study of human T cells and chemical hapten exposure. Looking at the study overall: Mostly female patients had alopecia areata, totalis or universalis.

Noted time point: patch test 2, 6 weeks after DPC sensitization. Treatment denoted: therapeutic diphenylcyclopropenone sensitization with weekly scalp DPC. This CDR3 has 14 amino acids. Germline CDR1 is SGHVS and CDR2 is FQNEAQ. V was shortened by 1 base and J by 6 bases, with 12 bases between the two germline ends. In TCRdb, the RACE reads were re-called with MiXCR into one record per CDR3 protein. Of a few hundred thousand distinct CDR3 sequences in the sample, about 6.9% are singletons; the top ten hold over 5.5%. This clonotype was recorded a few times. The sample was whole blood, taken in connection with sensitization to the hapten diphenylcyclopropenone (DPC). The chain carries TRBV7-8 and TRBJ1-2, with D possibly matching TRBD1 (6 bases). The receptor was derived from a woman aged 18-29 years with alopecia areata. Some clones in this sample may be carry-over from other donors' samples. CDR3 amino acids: CASSLVRTVDGYTF. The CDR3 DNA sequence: TGTGCCAGCAGCTTAGTGAGGACAGTAGATGGCTACACCTTC. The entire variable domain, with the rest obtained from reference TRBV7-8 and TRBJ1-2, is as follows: GAGVSQSPRYKVAKRGQDVALRCDPISGHVSLFWYQQALGQGPEFLTYFQNEAQLDKSGLPSDRFFAERPEGSVSTLKIQRTQQEDSAVYLCASSLVRTVDGYTFGSGTRLTVV.